What follows are 24 T cell receptor beta chains derived from one specimen sequenced in a study of beta chain features in type 1 diabetes. The entirety of the isolated RNA underwent reverse transcription, so expressed TCRB transcripts were sequenced. Assay: immunoSEQ multiplex PCR; the TCRdb copy retains only in-frame clones and omits some. Of about 320,000 clones detected, roughly 15% appear once; the ten largest clones hold more than 6.5%. Sequenced sample: central memory CD4+ T cells from blood. The receptors come from a man aged 30 to 39 in good health.

This clone occurred once. The CDR3 reads CASSESLAGQETQYF. DNA for the CDR3: TGCGCCAGCAGTGAATCCCTAGCAGGTCAAGAGACCCAGTACTTC. This sequence joins TRBV10-1 and TRBJ2-5; TRBD2 might be the D (5 bases). The germline gives CDR1 WNHNN, CDR2 SYGVQD (reference sequence). Deletions cut 3 bases from V and 2 bases from J, with 13 bases between. This CDR3 comprises 15 residues.

J is TRBJ2-5 and V is TRBV7-7, with 9 bases matching TRBD2. The CDR3 loop spans 14 amino acids. V shed 7 bases and J 4 bases; nucleotides not matched to a gene: 7. Germline CDR1 and CDR2: SSHAT and FNYEAQ (reference sequence). The CDR3 sequence: CASNRREGAETQYF. DNA for the CDR3: TGTGCCAGCAACCGGCGGGAGGGCGCAGAGACCCAGTACTTC.

This rearrangement joins TRBV2 to TRBJ1-5; 7 bases match TRBD1. Germline V CDR1 and CDR2: SNHLY, FYNNEI. CDR3 length: 17 amino acids. V shed 6 bases and J 6 bases; nucleotides not matched to a gene: 17. DNA of the CDR3: TGTGCCAGCAGGACTGCCCTGACAGGGATTTCAGGTCAGCCCCAGCATTTT. Its translation is CASRTALTGISGQPQHF.

This clone was seen a few times. V and J are TRBV30 and TRBJ1-2; 7 positions agree with TRBD1. The ends lost 4 bases at V and 7 bases at J; junction bases unmatched: 9. The CDR3 sequence is 13 residues long. Per the germline V gene, CDR1 is GTSNPN and CDR2 is SVGIG (reference sequence). In nucleotides, the CDR3 is TGTGCCTGGACCGCAGAGGGGGCGGGTGGCTACACCTTC. This sequence encodes CAWTAEGAGGYTF.

The chain carries TRBV11-2 and TRBJ2-7; a weak D match, TRBD1 (5 bases). There are 12 residues in the CDR3. In germline, CDR1 is SGHAT, CDR2 FQNNGV. V dropped 5 bases and J dropped 3 bases, with 8 bases sitting between them. The CDR3 coding sequence is TGTGCCAGCAGCATGACAGACTACGAGCAGTACTTC. Protein sequence: CASSMTDYEQYF.

As to this clone: This likely reflects a read error, since a far larger clone is one base away. V gene TRBV9 combines with J gene TRBJ1-2, with a possible D match to TRBD1 (5 bases). The CDR3 spans 13 residues. CDR1 and CDR2 from the germline V gene are SGDLS and YYNGEE. The DNA for the CDR3 is TGTGCCTGCAGCGTAGGGACCTCCTATGGCTACACCTTC. It yields the protein CACSVGTSYGYTF.

Only a few counts were recorded for this clone. The chain recombines TRBV6-5 with TRBJ2-5; the D is unclear. The length of the CDR3 is 13 residues. V lost 5 bases, J lost 4 bases, and 11 bases lay in between. Germline CDR1 is MNHEY and CDR2 is SVGAGI. The CDR3 nucleotides read TGTGCCAGCAGTCTTCCCCCGACAGAGACCCAGTACTTC. This encodes CASSLPPTETQYF.

The rearrangement uses TRBV30 and TRBJ2-3; TRBD1 matches 8 bases. V dropped 4 bases and J dropped 5; count of bases not matched to a gene: 2. Germline loops: CDR1 GTSNPN, CDR2 SVGIG (reference sequence). CDR3 length: 12 residues. The chain's CDR3 is CAWNDRGDTQYF. The CDR3 DNA is TGTGCCTGGAATGACAGGGGAGATACGCAGTATTTT.

In its sample, this clone was seen many times. The chain couples TRBV7-9 to TRBJ2-1; possibly TRBD1 or TRBD2 for D (5 bases each). The CDR3 is made up of 16 amino acids. Germline CDR1 SEHNR, CDR2 FQNEAQ (reference sequence). Trimming shortened V by 5 bases and J by 4 bases, and 18 bases separated the two germline ends. The CDR3 bases are TGTGCCAGCAGCCTCGTCCCTACCGGGACGTACAATGAGCAGTTCTTC. Its protein is CASSLVPTGTYNEQFF.

A few counts support this clone. The chain is built from TRBV11-2 and TRBJ2-2; a possible D gene is TRBD2 (5 bases). Trimming removed 5 bases from V and 5 bases from J, with 12 bases in between. The CDR3 contains 14 residues. The germline V gene encodes CDR1 SGHAT and CDR2 FQNNGV. CDR3 DNA sequence: TGTGCCAGCAGCCTCACTAGTAATACCGGGGAGCTGTTTTTT. Protein: CASSLTSNTGELFF. Together with reference TRBV11-2 and TRBJ2-2, the CDR3 gives the full variable domain: EAGVAQSPRYKIIEKRQSVAFWCNPISGHATLYWYQQILGQGPKLLIQFQNNGVVDDSQLPKDRFSAERLKGVDSTLKIQPAKLEDSAVYLCASSLTSNTGELFFGEGSRLTVL.

This rearrangement joins TRBV9 to TRBJ1-6, with D perhaps matching TRBD1 (5 bases). Germline loops: CDR1 SGDLS, CDR2 YYNGEE. This CDR3 comprises 15 residues. V was pared by 4 bases and J by 5 bases, with 13 bases between. CDR3 in DNA: TGTGCCAGCAGCATTGACAGTTCTAATAATTCACCCCTCCACTTT. Its protein product is CASSIDSSNNSPLHF.

This clone was picked up a small number of times. The chain carries TRBV28 and TRBJ2-5, with 7 bases matching TRBD2. Looked up from germline, CDR1 is MDHEN and CDR2 is SYDVKM. CDR3 length equals 15 residues. The trim removed 2 bases at V and 4 bases at J, leaving 7 bases unmatched. In nucleotides, the CDR3 is TGTGCCAGCAGTTTAACAGGACTAGGGCGAGAGACCCAGTACTTC. As protein: CASSLTGLGRETQYF.

Ten or more counts support this clone. The V gene is TRBV7-2, the J gene TRBJ1-3; possible D gene TRBD1, 5 bases. Germline CDR1 SGHTA, CDR2 FQGNSA. V was trimmed by 2 bases and J by 0 bases, leaving 8 bases between them. The CDR3 totals 15 residues. CDR3 protein: CASSLTGSSGNTIYF. Written as DNA, the CDR3 is TGTGCCAGCAGCTTAACAGGTTCCTCTGGAAACACCATATATTTT. Based on the CDR3 plus reference TRBV7-2 and TRBJ1-3, the full variable domain is GAGVSQSPSNKVTEKGKDVELRCDPISGHTALYWYRQSLGQGLEFLIYFQGNSAPDKSGLPSDRFSAERTGGSVSTLTIQRTQQEDSAVYLCASSLTGSSGNTIYFGEGSWLTVV.

The chain has TRBV11-3 and TRBJ1-2, with D hard to call. Germline CDR1 is SGHNT and CDR2 is YENEEA. The CDR3 runs 13 residues. Trimming took off 0 bases at V and 7 bases at J, with 9 bases between the two ends. In DNA form, the CDR3 reads TGTGCCAGCAGCTTAGATCCAACAATTGGCTACACCTTC. It yields the protein CASSLDPTIGYTF.

In this sample, this clone turned up a few times. The rearrangement joins TRBV10-3 to TRBJ2-7; no firm D call. CDR1 ENHRY and CDR2 SYGVKD come from the germline V gene. This CDR3 is 14 amino acids long. V lost 4 bases to trimming and J lost 2 bases, with 12 bases between them. The CDR3 sequence is CAISGKDGTYEQYF. For the CDR3, the DNA is TGTGCCATCAGTGGGAAAGACGGAACCTACGAGCAGTACTTC.

The gene calls are TRBV11-3 and TRBJ2-7, with D tentatively TRBD2 (6 bases). CDR3 length: 14 residues. Germline V CDR1 and CDR2: SGHNT, YENEEA. Trimming pared 3 bases from V and 1 base from J, leaving 10 bases between. The CDR3 spells CASSLSLASYEQYV. The CDR3 DNA reads as TGTGCCAGCAGCTTGTCTCTAGCGTCCTACGAGCAGTACGTC.

In DNA form, the CDR3 reads TGTGCCAGCAGCAGAGGACAGGCAAAGGGTGGCTACACCTTC. Its protein product is CASSRGQAKGGYTF. The chain employs TRBV7-2 and TRBJ1-2; 7 bases line up with TRBD1. This CDR3 spans 14 amino acids. The germline gives CDR1 SGHTA, CDR2 FQGNSA. Losses at the gene ends were 5 bases for V and 7 bases for J; bases not matched to a gene: 10.

With regard to this clone: Its ends do not fully match the called genes, so a read error is possible. This sequence joins TRBV10-3 and TRBJ2-2; the D gene is possibly TRBD2 (5 bases). The CDR3 has 16 residues. Germline CDR1 ENHRY, CDR2 SYGVKD. This CDR3 reads CASSYSILSGTGELFF. As DNA, the CDR3 is TGTGCCAGCAGTTACTCGATTTTATCGGGGACCGGGGAGCTGTTTTTT.

The V and J genes are TRBV4-3 and TRBJ2-1; 8 bases line up with TRBD2. This CDR3 contains 17 residues. V lost 1 base to trimming and J lost 6 bases; unmatched junction nucleotides: 11. Germline CDR1 reads LGHNA; CDR2 reads YSLEER. CDR3 amino acids: CASSQATGRASFNEQFF. The CDR3 nucleotides read TGCGCCAGCAGCCAAGCCACCGGGAGGGCCTCTTTCAATGAGCAGTTCTTC.

This clone was seen repeatedly, ten times or more. The rearrangement links TRBV7-8 to TRBJ1-5; D call uncertain. Germline V lookup: CDR1 SGHVS, CDR2 FQNEAQ. Deletions cut 1 base from V and 5 bases from J, with 9 bases between. The CDR3 is 14 residues long. CDR3: CASSLDRLDQPQHF. CDR3 coding DNA: TGTGCCAGCAGCTTAGATCGGTTGGATCAGCCCCAGCATTTT.

The V gene is TRBV14, the J gene TRBJ1-1; possibly TRBD1 for D (5 bases). The CDR3 contains 15 residues. CDR1 and CDR2 (germline): SGHDN, FVKESK. V lost 3 bases, J lost 6 bases, and 17 bases lay in between. CDR3 loop: CASSQVSHRGAEAFF. The CDR3 coding sequence is TGTGCCAGCAGCCAGGTTTCCCACCGGGGGGCTGAAGCTTTCTTT. Full variable domain (rest looked up from reference TRBV14 and TRBJ1-1): EAGVTQFPSHSVIEKGQTVTLRCDPISGHDNLYWYRRVMGKEIKFLLHFVKESKQDESGMPNNRFLAERTGGTYSTLKVQPAELEDSGVYFCASSQVSHRGAEAFFGQGTRLTVV.

V is TRBV4-2 and J is TRBJ1-4; D not certain. The germline V gene encodes CDR1 LGHNA and CDR2 YNFKEQ. V was shortened by 0 bases and J by 5 bases, with 10 bases between the two germline ends. CDR3 length equals 15 residues. DNA for the CDR3: TGTGCCAGCAGCCAAGAGAGGTTCTTAAATGAAAAACTGTTTTTT. Residues: CASSQERFLNEKLFF.

The chain uses TRBV5-8 and TRBJ1-1; 8 bases agree with TRBD1. The germline V gene has CDR1 SGHTS and CDR2 YDEGEE. The CDR3 has 17 residues. J lost 3 bases, V lost 4 bases, and 14 bases had no gene match. The CDR3 DNA is TGTGCCAGCAGCACCCGACAGGGGACTCTCTATTACACTGAAGCTTTCTTT. Translation: CASSTRQGTLYYTEAFF.

The CDR3 reads CASSQLQRGRRTAGELFF. In nucleotides, the CDR3 is TGCGCCAGCAGCCAACTCCAAAGGGGGCGCAGGACAGCCGGGGAGCTGTTTTTT. The chain joins TRBV4-1 to TRBJ2-2, with 7 positions matching TRBD1. The CDR3 totals 18 residues. Germline lookup yields CDR1 MGHRA and CDR2 YSYEKL. V lost 2 bases and J lost 6; bases outside the gene matches: 15.